Presented here are 16 T cell receptor beta chains from one specimen sequenced in a study of blood T cell repertoires in COVID-19. Profiled with immunoSEQ multiplex PCR; TCRdb holds only in-frame clones, not every one. The repertoire includes more than 350,000 clones, roughly nine tenths of them detected once, and over 0.95% sits in the top ten. Material for sequencing was PBMCs or T cells enriched from blood (not recorded which). The receptors shown here come from a man in his late teens or twenties who had recovered from COVID-19.

The chain recombines TRBV6-5 with TRBJ2-7, with TRBD1 identical over 8 bases. The CDR3 is made up of 13 amino acids. Unmatched junction bases numbered 7, after V lost 10 bases and J lost 2 bases. Looked up from germline, CDR1 is MNHEY and CDR2 is SVGAGI. The CDR3 loop is CATRRTGPYEQYF. The CDR3 DNA sequence: TGTGCCACCCGTCGGACAGGGCCCTACGAGCAGTACTTC.

The V and J genes are TRBV30 and TRBJ2-7; 12 nucleotides match TRBD2. The trim removed 3 bases at V and 5 bases at J, leaving 5 bases unmatched. Germline CDR1 and CDR2: GTSNPN and SVGIG (reference sequence). The CDR3 sequence is 14 residues long. Here the CDR3 reads CAWRTSGSGHEQYF. The DNA for the CDR3 is TGTGCCTGGAGGACTAGCGGGAGTGGCCACGAGCAGTACTTC.

The gene calls are TRBV5-1 and TRBJ2-1; 9 positions agree with TRBD2. CDR1 is SGHRS and CDR2 is YFSETQ in the germline V gene. The CDR3 consists of 20 residues. With 3 bases clipped from V and 4 bases from J, the junction kept 20 bases outside the gene matches. CDR3 DNA: TGCGCCAGCAGCTGGGGGGTAGTAGCGGGGGCCCCAGACCATTACAATGAGCAGTTCTTC. It yields the protein CASSWGVVAGAPDHYNEQFF.

This chain uses TRBV2 with TRBJ1-1; D call uncertain. V lost 6 bases and J lost 5, with 13 bases in between. The CDR3 covers 13 residues. Germline V gives CDR1 SNHLY, CDR2 FYNNEI. For the CDR3, the DNA is TGTGCCAGCAGCCCGAACCTGAGGACTGAAGCTTTCTTT. Translated, it gives CASSPNLRTEAFF. Full variable domain (outside the CDR3, taken from reference TRBV2 and TRBJ1-1): EPEVTQTPSHQVTQMGQEVILRCVPISNHLYFYWYRQILGQKVEFLVSFYNNEISEKSEIFDDQFSVERPDGSNFTLKIRSTKLEDSAMYFCASSPNLRTEAFFGQGTRLTVV.

This chain uses TRBV4-1 with TRBJ2-1; the D gene is possibly TRBD1 (6 bases). The CDR3 length is 17 residues. V gave up 4 bases and J gave up 0 bases, with 16 bases separating them. The germline V gene has CDR1 MGHRA and CDR2 YSYEKL. CDR3 amino acids: CASSPPLRGSSYNEQFF. DNA of the CDR3: TGCGCCAGCAGCCCCCCGCTGAGGGGGAGCTCCTACAATGAGCAGTTCTTC.

This sequence joins TRBV5-1 and TRBJ1-5; D is ambiguous. Germline V gives CDR1 SGHRS, CDR2 YFSETQ. The ends were cut back, 7 bases at V and 0 bases at J, with 11 bases in the middle. The CDR3 runs to 14 residues. The CDR3 DNA sequence: TGCGCCAGCGCCCTCGAGAATAGCAATCAGCCCCAGCATTTT. It encodes CASALENSNQPQHF.

This chain links TRBV5-1 with TRBJ2-1; 13 bases map to TRBD2. Germline-derived CDR1 and CDR2 are SGHRS and YFSETQ. The CDR3 sequence is 17 residues long. The V and J ends lost 2 bases and 6 bases, in that order; junction bases with no gene match: 8. CDR3 in amino acids: CASSFGLAGVQGNEQFF. The CDR3 DNA sequence: TGCGCCAGCAGCTTTGGACTAGCGGGAGTTCAAGGCAATGAGCAGTTCTTC.

The V gene is TRBV7-6, the J gene TRBJ1-1; no reliable D call. This CDR3 comprises 13 residues. Trimming shortened V by 1 base and J by 1 base, and 4 bases separated the two germline ends. Germline assignment: CDR1 SGHVS and CDR2 FNYEAQ. The CDR3 loop reads CASSLGENTEAFF. CDR3 coding DNA: TGTGCCAGCAGCTTAGGCGAGAACACTGAAGCTTTCTTT.

J is TRBJ1-1 and V is TRBV7-3, with D tentatively TRBD1 (6 bases). Germline CDR1 reads SGHTA; CDR2 reads FQGTGA. The length of the CDR3 is 14 residues. Trimming stripped 8 bases from V and 0 bases from J, with 13 bases between. In DNA form, the CDR3 reads TGTGCCAGCCAGGCGGGGGCCTTGAACACTGAAGCTTTCTTT. Amino acids: CASQAGALNTEAFF.

The CDR3 protein is CASIRREPYEQYF. The CDR3 DNA sequence: TGTGCCAGCATACGGCGGGAGCCATACGAGCAGTACTTC. The J gene is TRBJ2-7, the V gene TRBV6-6; 7 bases line up with TRBD2. CDR1 and CDR2 (germline): MNHNY, SVGAGI (reference sequence). This CDR3 spans 13 amino acids. The trim removed 7 bases at V and 4 bases at J, leaving 7 bases unmatched.

This rearrangement joins TRBV19 to TRBJ1-2, with TRBD1 matching over 7 bases. Germline values: CDR1 LNHDA, CDR2 SQIVND (reference sequence). This CDR3 spans 13 amino acids. Unmatched junction bases numbered 6, after V lost 3 bases and J lost 8 bases. CDR3 nucleotide sequence: TGTGCCAGTAGTATTACAGGGGCGCAAGGCTACACCTTC. This codes for CASSITGAQGYTF.

The V gene is TRBV28, the J gene TRBJ2-5, with a tentative D call TRBD1 (6 bases). V was cut by 3 bases and J by 6 bases, with 17 bases left in between. This CDR3 spans 15 amino acids. Looked up from germline, CDR1 is MDHEN and CDR2 is SYDVKM. The CDR3 DNA reads as TGTGCCAGCAGTTTGGACAGAAATTTCGTAAAGACCCAGTACTTC. Encoded protein: CASSLDRNFVKTQYF.

V is TRBV11-2 and J is TRBJ2-7; 7 nucleotides align to TRBD1. Trimming removed 3 bases from V and 4 bases from J; junction bases left unmatched: 9. The CDR3 has 15 residues. Germline V gives CDR1 SGHAT, CDR2 FQNNGV. CDR3 protein: CASSFPGQSSYEQYF. The DNA for the CDR3 is TGTGCCAGCAGCTTCCCGGGACAGAGTTCTTACGAGCAGTACTTC.

CDR3: CAWLLPNTGELFF. CDR3 nucleotide sequence: TGTGCCTGGTTACTGCCGAACACCGGGGAGCTGTTTTTT. J is TRBJ2-2 and V is TRBV30; D is undetermined. The germline V gene has CDR1 GTSNPN and CDR2 SVGIG (reference sequence). Trimming left V 5 bases short and J 0 bases short, with 7 bases between. The CDR3 length is 13 residues.

This rearrangement joins TRBV10-3 to TRBJ2-1; a weak D match, TRBD1 (6 bases). Germline V gene data show CDR1 as ENHRY and CDR2 as SYGVKD. Trimming left V 0 bases short and J 6 bases short, with 12 bases between. The CDR3 runs to 15 residues. The CDR3 DNA follows: TGTGCCATCAGTGAGTCGTCAGCCAGGGGCAATGAGCAGTTCTTC. Translated, it gives CAISESSARGNEQFF.

The V gene is TRBV27, the J gene TRBJ2-7; the match to TRBD2 covers 7 bases. J was trimmed by 7 bases and V by 5 bases; bases with no gene match: 11. Germline CDR1 MNHEY, CDR2 SMNVEV (reference sequence). The CDR3 loop spans 14 amino acids. In nucleotides, the CDR3 is TGTGCCAGCAGTATCGGGGACCGCGGGGGTGAGCAGTACTTC. It encodes CASSIGDRGGEQYF.